This T cell receptor beta chain derives from a study of T cell responses to AZD1222 COVID-19 vaccine. Regarding the study as a whole: The donors showed a predominance of white British ancestry and of females, with possible underestimation of clonal diversity. At 160-218 and 743-854, vaccine-associated CD4 TCRs were dominant, and they spanned spike. Spike-specific TCR breadth and depth rose after two AZD1222 doses.

Germline V CDR1 and CDR2: SGHTA, FQGNSA. This CDR3 comprises 15 residues. V lost 0 bases, J lost 4 bases, and 10 bases lay in between. Only in-frame clones appear in the TCRdb table, and some are missing; sequencing was by immunoSEQ multiplex PCR. Of 70,000 or so clones listed, 83% are singletons. As to this clone: Its antigen is still unknown.

The genes are TRBV7-2 and TRBJ2-1; D gene uncertain. The sample here was peripheral blood, taken 28 days after the second AZD1222 dose. This TCR was sampled from an adult who received the AZD1222 COVID-19 vaccine. CDR3 protein: CASSLARNAYNEQFF. The CDR3 region has the DNA TGTGCCAGCAGCTTAGCCAGGAACGCGTACAATGAGCAGTTCTTC.